This TCR beta chain came from a study of cytomegalovirus exposure and HLA in healthy donors. Study context: Findings of an earlier analysis included about 120 million unique TCR beta sequences from 180 million or so T cells. Findings and limits, study-wide: Previous analysis showed most TCR beta V segments were productive about 87% or about 30% of the time.

These donors, healthy bone marrow donors, were studied. This clone appeared once. The antigen remains unidentified. A multiplex PCR was run with 60 Vbeta primers and 13 Jbeta primers. TCRdb's copy holds only in-frame clones and misses some; the assay was immunoSEQ multiplex PCR. The table shows 150,000 to 200,000 clones, with 60% to 80% occurring only once. Source material: PBMCs. This TCR came from a man aged 40-49 years in good health and CMV-seropositive.

CDR3 bases: TGTGCCAGCAGCCCGCAGTGGGCCAACACAGATACGCAGTATTTT. Translating gives CASSPQWANTDTQYF. V and J are TRBV7-8 and TRBJ2-3; D is uncertain. Per germline, CDR1 SGHVS and CDR2 FQNEAQ. The ends were cut back, 5 bases at V and 2 bases at J, with 14 bases in the middle. CDR3 size: 15 residues.